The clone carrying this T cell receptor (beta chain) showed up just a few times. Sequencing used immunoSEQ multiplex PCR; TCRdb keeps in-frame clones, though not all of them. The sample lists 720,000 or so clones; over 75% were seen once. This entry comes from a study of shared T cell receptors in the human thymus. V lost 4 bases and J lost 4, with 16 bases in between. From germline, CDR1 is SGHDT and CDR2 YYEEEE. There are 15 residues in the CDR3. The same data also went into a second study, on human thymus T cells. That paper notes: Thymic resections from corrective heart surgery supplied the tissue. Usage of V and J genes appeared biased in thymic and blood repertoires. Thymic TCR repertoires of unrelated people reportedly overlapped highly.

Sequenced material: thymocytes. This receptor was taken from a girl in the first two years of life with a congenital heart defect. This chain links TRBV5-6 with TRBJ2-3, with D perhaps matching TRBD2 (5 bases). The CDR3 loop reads CASSQLVPGADTQYF. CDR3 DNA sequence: TGTGCCAGCAGCCAACTGGTCCCCGGGGCAGATACGCAGTATTTT.